Below, 29 T cell receptor beta chains from the same sample are listed, as sequenced in a study of cytomegalovirus exposure and HLA in healthy donors. Method: immunoSEQ multiplex PCR; TCRdb's copy keeps in-frame clones and lacks some. The sample shows roughly 180,000 clones, around nine tenths of them seen only once. Material for sequencing was PBMCs. Receptors were obtained from a man younger than 40 in good health and CMV-seropositive.

The chain links TRBV5-1 to TRBJ2-5, with a weak D call TRBD2 (7 bases). The V and J ends lost 4 bases and 2 bases respectively, with 15 bases between them. The germline V gene has CDR1 SGHRS and CDR2 YFSETQ. The CDR3 runs 15 residues. As DNA, the CDR3 is TGCGCCAGCAGCGGGGGGCGGGGGCCACAAGAGACCCAGTACTTC. It translates to CASSGGRGPQETQYF.

The chain combines TRBV19 with TRBJ2-1; 11 nucleotides line up with TRBD1. The CDR3 covers 15 residues. V trimming: 5 bases; J trimming: 3 bases; junction bases outside the gene matches: 3. The germline V gene has CDR1 LNHDA and CDR2 SQIVND (reference sequence). In nucleotides, the CDR3 is TGTGCCAGTAGTCGGGACAGGGGGAACTACAATGAGCAGTTCTTC. Translating gives CASSRDRGNYNEQFF. The full variable domain, with the rest looked up from reference TRBV19 and TRBJ2-1, is DGGITQSPKYLFRKEGQNVTLSCEQNLNHDAMYWYRQDPGQGLRLIYYSQIVNDFQKGDIAEGYSVSREKKESFPLTVTSAQKNPTAFYLCASSRDRGNYNEQFFGPGTRLTVL.

The chain recombines TRBV4-3 with TRBJ2-5, with TRBD1 as a possible D gene (6 bases). CDR3 length: 15 residues. Trimming removed 2 bases at V and 5 bases at J, with 15 bases between. Germline CDR1 is LGHNA and CDR2 is YSLEER. CDR3 loop: CASSQMGALAETQYF. DNA for the CDR3: TGCGCCAGCAGCCAAATGGGGGCGCTGGCCGAGACCCAGTACTTC.

CDR3 region: CASSPKGPETQYF. In DNA form, the CDR3 reads TGTGCCAGCAGCCCGAAGGGGCCAGAGACCCAGTACTTC. The rearrangement uses TRBV7-9 and TRBJ2-5, with TRBD1 as a possible D gene (5 bases). This CDR3 region has 13 residues. With 5 bases removed from V and 4 bases from J, the gap between germline ends came to 11 bases. Germline CDR1 is SEHNR and CDR2 is FQNEAQ (reference sequence).

The rearrangement joins TRBV28 to TRBJ2-7; 8 bases agree with TRBD2. CDR1 and CDR2 from the germline V gene are MDHEN and SYDVKM. With 5 bases clipped from V and 0 bases from J, the junction kept 9 bases outside the gene matches. CDR3 length equals 16 residues. CDR3 protein: CASSLDSSGSSYEQYF. CDR3 DNA: TGTGCCAGCAGTCTCGACTCGAGCGGGAGCTCCTACGAGCAGTACTTC.

The J gene is TRBJ2-1, the V gene TRBV7-3; D is undetermined. The CDR3 consists of 14 residues. V lost 5 bases, J lost 7 bases, and 15 bases lay in between. CDR1 is SGHTA and CDR2 is FQGTGA in the germline V gene. The CDR3 loop reads CASSPGQAHNEQFF. The DNA of the CDR3 is TGTGCCAGCAGCCCCGGGCAGGCCCATAATGAGCAGTTCTTC. The variable domain in full, completed from reference TRBV7-3 and TRBJ2-1, reads GAGVSQTPSNKVTEKGKYVELRCDPISGHTALYWYRQSLGQGPEFLIYFQGTGAADDSGLPNDRFFAVRPEGSVSTLKIQRTERGDSAVYLCASSPGQAHNEQFFGPGTRLTVL.

This clone has just one count. The chain recombines TRBV6-5 with TRBJ1-1, with D possibly matching TRBD1 (5 bases). The length of the CDR3 is 13 residues. Trimming removed 2 bases from V and 4 bases from J, with 8 bases in between. Germline V gene lookup returns CDR1 MNHEY and CDR2 SVGAGI. As DNA, the CDR3 is TGTGCCAGCAGTTACGGCGGGGGCACTGAAGCTTTCTTT. Translation: CASSYGGGTEAFF.

The chain uses TRBV5-1 and TRBJ2-3; TRBD2 might be the D (6 bases). Trimming left V 6 bases short and J 0 bases short, with 11 bases between. Germline CDR1 SGHRS, CDR2 YFSETQ. The CDR3 runs to 14 residues. CDR3 in DNA: TGCGCCAGCACCGAAGCGGGTAGCACAGATACGCAGTATTTT. Protein product: CASTEAGSTDTQYF.

This clone was seen only once. V usage is TRBV7-2 and J usage is TRBJ2-7; weak D call: TRBD1 (6 bases). The CDR3 sequence is 13 residues long. The germline V and J ends were trimmed by 4 bases and 2 bases, with 9 bases remaining between them. The germline CDR1 and CDR2 sequences are SGHTA and FQGNSA. The CDR3 sequence is CASSSGTPYEQYF. As DNA, the CDR3 is TGTGCCAGCAGCTCCGGGACACCCTACGAGCAGTACTTC.

CDR3 amino acids: CASSLAGADTGELFF. The CDR3 DNA reads as TGTGCCAGCAGTTTAGCGGGAGCCGACACCGGGGAGCTGTTTTTT. The V and J genes are TRBV27 and TRBJ2-2, with TRBD2 matching over 7 bases. CDR3 size: 15 residues. V was clipped by 2 bases and J by 3 bases; unmatched bases: 3. CDR1 is MNHEY and CDR2 is SMNVEV in the germline V gene (reference sequence).

This chain joins TRBV7-3 and TRBJ2-1; 10 bases agree with TRBD2. Germline lookup yields CDR1 SGHTA and CDR2 FQGTGA. V lost 4 bases and J lost 5; bases outside the gene matches: 2. This CDR3 has 14 residues. DNA of the CDR3: TGTGCCAGCAGCTCAGCGGGGGGGCACAATGAGCAGTTCTTC. Its protein product is CASSSAGGHNEQFF.

V usage is TRBV4-1 and J usage is TRBJ2-7, with D possibly being TRBD1 or TRBD2 (5 bases each). CDR3 length: 16 amino acids. Trimming shortened V by 1 base and J by 0 bases, and 13 bases separated the two germline ends. From germline, CDR1 is MGHRA and CDR2 YSYEKL. In DNA, the CDR3 is TGCGCCAGCAGCCAAGGTGAGGGGACCTACTCCTACGAGCAGTACTTC. It encodes CASSQGEGTYSYEQYF.

The rearrangement uses TRBV28 and TRBJ1-1; no clear D. Germline CDR1 is MDHEN and CDR2 is SYDVKM. V was clipped by 2 bases and J by 1 base, with 14 bases between them. This CDR3 spans 16 amino acids. The CDR3: CASSLGLLMGNTEAFF. The CDR3 nucleotides are TGTGCCAGCAGTTTAGGTCTCCTTATGGGGAACACTGAAGCTTTCTTT.

The DNA for the CDR3 is TGTGCCAGCAGCCCACAGGGGCCTGGCTACACCTTC. It specifies CASSPQGPGYTF. The chain links TRBV7-9 to TRBJ1-2; 7 positions agree with TRBD1. Looked up from germline, CDR1 is SEHNR and CDR2 is FQNEAQ (reference sequence). The V and J ends lost 5 bases and 7 bases, in that order; junction bases with no gene match: 4. The CDR3 extends over 12 amino acids.

DNA of the CDR3: TGTGCCAGCACCCTTAGCGGGGGCAACAATGAGCAGTTCTTC. As protein: CASTLSGGNNEQFF. V gene TRBV7-2 combines with J gene TRBJ2-1; 9 bases are a match to TRBD2. With 7 bases clipped from V and 5 bases from J, the junction kept 6 bases outside the gene matches. The germline CDR1 and CDR2 sequences are SGHTA and FQGNSA. This CDR3 is built from 14 residues.

The rearrangement joins TRBV7-3 to TRBJ2-3; 7 bases fit TRBD2. Germline loops: CDR1 SGHTA, CDR2 FQGTGA. The CDR3 has 14 amino acids. Trimming removed 2 bases from V and 4 bases from J; junction bases left unmatched: 3. The CDR3 sequence: CASSLGGGADTQYF. DNA of the CDR3: TGTGCCAGCAGCTTAGGCGGGGGTGCAGATACGCAGTATTTT.

A few counts support this clone. The chain combines TRBV7-8 with TRBJ2-7; no firm D call. Germline-derived CDR1 and CDR2 are SGHVS and FQNEAQ. The CDR3 is 12 residues long. Trimming removed 2 bases at V and 5 bases at J, with 7 bases between. The CDR3 sequence is CASSLSSNEQYF. The CDR3 nucleotides read TGTGCCAGCAGCTTATCATCGAACGAGCAGTACTTC.

This clone was seen a few times. The CDR3 coding sequence is TGTGCCAGCACCTATAGGGATCAGGACAATGGCTACACCTTC. This sequence encodes CASTYRDQDNGYTF. J is TRBJ1-2 and V is TRBV2; maybe TRBD1 (5 bases). V lost 7 bases, J lost 6 bases, and 18 bases lay in between. Germline CDR1 SNHLY, CDR2 FYNNEI. CDR3 size: 14 residues.

This clone was detected only a few times. This chain uses TRBV14 with TRBJ1-2; 7 bases agree with TRBD1. The CDR3 has 13 residues. The J segment lost 8 bases and the V segment lost 4 bases, leaving 7 bases of the junction unmatched. Germline loops: CDR1 SGHDN, CDR2 FVKESK. CDR3 sequence reads: CASSPRQGSGYTF. CDR3 nucleotides: TGTGCCAGCAGCCCGCGACAGGGCAGCGGCTACACCTTC.

The rearrangement links TRBV28 to TRBJ2-7, with 7 bases aligning to TRBD2. Germline-derived CDR1 and CDR2 are MDHEN and SYDVKM. This CDR3 has 15 residues. V was pared by 3 bases and J by 5 bases, with 10 bases of the junction left unmatched. CDR3 DNA: TGTGCCAGCAGTTTGAAGCGGGACTATTTCGACGAGCAGTACTTC. Protein: CASSLKRDYFDEQYF.

V is TRBV11-3 and J is TRBJ1-1, with D uncertain. Germline assignment: CDR1 SGHNT and CDR2 YENEEA. There are 14 residues in the CDR3. The V and J ends lost 5 bases and 1 base respectively, with 11 bases between them. CDR3 sequence: CASSPRGRNTEAFF. CDR3 nucleotides: TGTGCCAGCAGCCCCAGAGGACGGAACACTGAAGCTTTCTTT. The full variable domain, its missing parts supplied by reference TRBV11-3 and TRBJ1-1, is EAGVVQSPRYKIIEKKQPVAFWCNPISGHNTLYWYLQNLGQGPELLIRYENEEAVDDSQLPKDRFSAERLKGVDSTLKIQPAELGDSAVYLCASSPRGRNTEAFFGQGTRLTVV.

The chain combines TRBV11-2 with TRBJ2-1; D gene uncertain. Germline-derived CDR1 and CDR2 are SGHAT and FQNNGV. Trimming removed 0 bases from V and 11 bases from J, with 11 bases in between. This CDR3 contains 13 residues. CDR3 bases: TGTGCCAGCAGCTTAGATAACTATTCTCAGCAGTTCTTC. Its translation: CASSLDNYSQQFF.

V and J are TRBV9 and TRBJ2-1, with a weak D call TRBD2 (6 bases). V was trimmed by 4 bases and J by 15 bases, leaving 17 bases between them. CDR1 SGDLS and CDR2 YYNGEE come from the germline V gene. The CDR3 has 12 residues. The CDR3 here is CASSRAGTVPFF. The DNA for the CDR3 is TGTGCCAGCAGCCGGGCGGGGACCGTACCGTTCTTC.

The chain joins TRBV5-6 to TRBJ2-7; 7 bases match TRBD1. CDR1 SGHDT and CDR2 YYEEEE come from the germline V gene. With V trimmed by 3 bases and J by 0 bases, 3 bases remained unmatched. The CDR3 has 14 amino acids. The DNA for the CDR3 is TGTGCCAGCAGCTCCACAGGGGACTCCTACGAGCAGTACTTC. Amino acid sequence: CASSSTGDSYEQYF.

This clone was counted a single time. The gene calls are TRBV11-3 and TRBJ2-1, with D hard to call. Deletions cut 5 bases from V and 9 bases from J, with 17 bases between. The CDR3 has 14 amino acids. Germline CDR1 SGHNT, CDR2 YENEEA. CDR3 DNA sequence: TGTGCCAGCAGCGCCGAGGCTGGCGATCGTGAGCAGTTCTTC. Protein: CASSAEAGDREQFF.

Only one count was recorded for this clone. The chain carries TRBV5-6 and TRBJ2-4, with 7 bases that match TRBD2. Trimming at V came to 7 bases and at J to 6 bases, leaving 7 bases not matched to a gene. The CDR3 sequence is 13 residues long. Per the germline V gene, CDR1 is SGHDT and CDR2 is YYEEEE. CDR3 sequence reads: CASGRADGNIQYF. DNA for the CDR3: TGTGCCAGCGGGAGGGCCGATGGAAACATTCAGTACTTC.

A single count supports this clone. The rearrangement joins TRBV7-2 to TRBJ2-1, with D perhaps TRBD1 or TRBD2 (5 bases each). The CDR3 has 16 amino acids. Germline V gene sequence: CDR1 SGHTA, CDR2 FQGNSA. Between the trimmed V and J ends, which lost 5 bases and 7 bases, there was a span of 21 bases. This chain's CDR3 is CASSLQAGPTGNEQFF. CDR3 coding DNA: TGTGCCAGCAGCCTCCAAGCAGGGCCCACGGGGAATGAGCAGTTCTTC.

The chain employs TRBV9 and TRBJ1-5; D ambiguous. The germline V gene encodes CDR1 SGDLS and CDR2 YYNGEE. Trimming cost V 3 bases and J 4 bases, with 14 bases left between them. The CDR3 covers 15 residues. CDR3: CASSAHDGRNQPQHF. The DNA for the CDR3 is TGTGCCAGCAGCGCTCACGACGGGCGGAATCAGCCCCAGCATTTT.

The chain employs TRBV5-1 and TRBJ1-3; TRBD1 aligns across 7 bases. Germline trimming cut 4 bases from V and 0 bases from J; bases unmatched to any gene: 13. Germline V gives CDR1 SGHRS, CDR2 YFSETQ. This CDR3 is 18 amino acids long. The DNA of the CDR3 is TGCGCCAGCAGCGCCTCCGGGACAGCCCGGTTCTCTGGAAACACCATATATTTT. This translates into CASSASGTARFSGNTIYF.